The source of this T cell receptor beta chain is a study of cytomegalovirus exposure and HLA in healthy donors. To note about this clone: Its antigen remains unknown.

PCR amplification relied on 60 Vbeta primers (plus 13 Jbeta primers). Sequenced by immunoSEQ multiplex PCR; TCRdb stores in-frame clones only, minus some. This table has some 270,000 clones, about 90% appearing once. Germline assignment: CDR1 SGHNT and CDR2 YYREEE (reference sequence). CDR3 size: 17 residues. Unmatched junction bases numbered 4, after V lost 0 bases and J lost 1 base. General study results and limits: A later examination showed that TCR association rates differed by HLA locus, with DRB1 most and HLA-C fewest. In a later analysis, V- and J-gene trimming of beta chains associated with a DCLRE1C missense variant, replicated independently. There was a cluster of highly shared sequence variants that was likely a sequencing artifact.

This sequence was found in a girl aged 2-10 years in good health and CMV-seronegative. The chain uses TRBV5-4 and TRBJ2-5; 12 bases agree with TRBD2. Sequencing was done on a sample of PBMCs. CDR3 nucleotide sequence: TGTGCCAGCAGCTTGGGACTAGCGGGAGAATCCCAAGAGACCCAGTACTTC. Its translation is CASSLGLAGESQETQYF.